A single sample gave rise to the 26 T cell receptor beta chains below, sequenced in a study of blood T cells in healthy people across ages. Next came a second PCR, run for about 6 to 12 cycles, which used a sample-barcoded 5' primer along with a J-beta primer mix. MiXCR, run by TCRdb on the 5' RACE reads, gives a single entry per CDR3 protein. The sample lists over a million distinct CDR3 sequences; less than 50% were seen once. Sequences were obtained from blood. These receptors originate from a woman aged 55-70 years in good health.

V is TRBV6-6 and J is TRBJ1-1; TRBD1 matches 9 bases. Per the germline V gene, CDR1 is MNHNY and CDR2 is SVGAGI (reference sequence). The CDR3 is 16 amino acids. Trimming removed 6 bases from V and 0 bases from J; junction bases left unmatched: 8. Written as DNA, the CDR3 is TGTGCCAGCAGGTTCGGGACAGGGATTCTGAACACTGAAGCTTTCTTT. As protein: CASRFGTGILNTEAFF.

Only one count was recorded for this clonotype. The rearrangement uses TRBV15 and TRBJ2-1; D perhaps matches TRBD2 (5 bases). CDR3 size: 17 residues. The V and J ends lost 3 bases and 4 bases respectively, with 19 bases between them. Germline CDR1 is LNHNV and CDR2 is YYDKDF (reference sequence). The CDR3 DNA reads TGTGCCACCAGCAGCCCTCCCAACCAGCGGCAATACAATGAGCAGTTCTTC. This codes for CATSSPPNQRQYNEQFF.

Points on this clonotype: A clone one base away is much larger, so this may be a read error. The rearrangement uses TRBV7-2 and TRBJ2-7; D gene uncertain. Germline CDR1 reads SGHTA; CDR2 reads FQGNSA. The CDR3 totals 14 residues. Trimming removed 1 base at V and 5 bases at J, with 12 bases between. The CDR3: CASSLDGWANEQYF. The CDR3 DNA follows: TGTGCCAGCAGCTTAGACGGCTGGGCTAACGAGCAGTACTTC.

J is TRBJ2-7 and V is TRBV30; D remains unclear. Trimming took off 2 bases at V and 12 bases at J, with 17 bases between the two ends. CDR3 length equals 12 residues. CDR1 is GTSNPN and CDR2 is SVGIG in the germline V gene (reference sequence). Here the CDR3 DNA reads TGTGCCTGGAGTTCTGAGATAGGTGGTCTGTACTTC. Its protein is CAWSSEIGGLYF.

This sequence joins TRBV6-4 and TRBJ2-7, with unresolved D. This CDR3 contains 13 residues. Trimming took 6 bases from V and 3 from J, leaving 12 bases between them. Germline loops: CDR1 MRHNA, CDR2 SNTAGT. Here the CDR3 DNA reads TGTGCCAGCAGCGTAGGTATGGGCTACGAGCAGTACTTC. Protein product: CASSVGMGYEQYF.

The chain carries TRBV7-2 and TRBJ2-3; TRBD2 might be the D (6 bases). The V end was cut by 5 bases, the J end by 5 bases, with 14 bases between. The CDR3 sequence is 14 residues long. Germline values: CDR1 SGHTA, CDR2 FQGNSA. CDR3 nucleotides: TGTGCCAGCAGCATCGGGACTGACCTAGATACGCAGTATTTT. Its translation is CASSIGTDLDTQYF.

The sample holds a few counts of this clonotype. The chain's CDR3 is CASSLFVYNEQFF. CDR3 coding DNA: TGCGCCAGCAGCTTGTTCGTCTACAATGAGCAGTTCTTC. The gene calls are TRBV5-1 and TRBJ2-1, with D hard to call. V shed 1 base and J shed 3 bases, with 5 bases lying between them. The V gene's germline CDR1 is SGHRS and CDR2 YFSETQ. This CDR3 has 13 amino acids.

The CDR3 nucleotides are TGTGCCAGCAGTGGGGGCGGGAGCGACGACGAGCAGTACTTC. Residues: CASSGGGSDDEQYF. V gene TRBV7-9 combines with J gene TRBJ2-1; possible D gene TRBD2, 7 bases. Near its end, the DNA agrees better with TRBJ2-7, so the J call may be wrong. This CDR3 region has 14 residues. In germline, CDR1 is SEHNR, CDR2 FQNEAQ (reference sequence).

This clonotype was seen ten or more times. Compared with germline, one end of the junction differs, possibly owing to a read error. The rearrangement links TRBV10-2 to TRBJ2-5; D is ambiguous. The CDR3 runs to 12 residues. Germline CDR1 reads WSHSY; CDR2 reads SAAADI. The CDR3 DNA is TGTGCCAGCAGTGAAGAAGGGGAGACCCAGTACTTC. Amino acids: CASSEEGETQYF.

The genes are TRBV12-3 or TRBV12-4 and TRBJ1-1, with D perhaps matching TRBD1 (5 bases). The CDR3 spans 17 residues. V lost 4 bases and J 3 bases, leaving 21 bases between the germline ends. CDR3 in DNA: TGTGCCAGCAGTTCCCACTTGCTCGGGGGTGGGTACACTGAAGCTTTCTTT. It codes for CASSSHLLGGGYTEAFF.

Concerning this clonotype itself: This may be a read error, as it is one base from a much larger clone. The rearrangement links TRBV29-1 to TRBJ2-7, with 7 bases matching TRBD1. There are 13 residues in the CDR3. V lost 6 bases and J lost 2; bases outside the gene matches: 7. Germline CDR1 and CDR2: SQVTM and ANQGSEA. Here the CDR3 DNA reads TGCAGCGTGGGACAGAGGGCCGCCTACGAGCAGTACTTC. Translated: CSVGQRAAYEQYF.

This clonotype was found once. The chain joins TRBV7-9 to TRBJ2-3, with TRBD2 matching over 7 bases. The V segment lost 6 bases and the J segment 2 bases; nucleotides outside the gene matches: 5. This CDR3 is built from 14 residues. The germline gives CDR1 SEHNR, CDR2 FQNEAQ (reference sequence). The CDR3 coding sequence is TGTGCCAGCAGTACTAGCGAAGTCACAGATACGCAGTATTTT. Protein product: CASSTSEVTDTQYF.

V is TRBV10-1 and J is TRBJ2-7, with 7 bases that match TRBD2. The germline gives CDR1 WNHNN, CDR2 SYGVQD (reference sequence). The junction had 5 bases not matched to a gene; V was cut back by 4 bases and J by 2 bases. The CDR3 runs to 14 residues. The CDR3 DNA reads as TGCGCCAGCAGTGTTTACCGGGGGGCCTACGAGCAGTACTTC. Its translation is CASSVYRGAYEQYF.

The chain combines TRBV29-1 with TRBJ1-4; TRBD1 matches 9 bases. The length of the CDR3 is 15 residues. The V segment lost 6 bases and the J segment 8 bases; nucleotides outside the gene matches: 13. The germline V gene encodes CDR1 SQVTM and CDR2 ANQGSEA. The CDR3 loop is CSVSGLGTGSEKLFF. CDR3 bases: TGCAGCGTGTCCGGATTAGGGACAGGGAGCGAAAAACTGTTTTTT.

The rearrangement uses TRBV18 and TRBJ2-7, with 7 positions matching TRBD1. The J call may not be correct, given that the DNA end is closer to TRBJ2-5. The CDR3 is 15 amino acids. CDR1 and CDR2 from the germline V gene are KGHSH and LQKENI. The CDR3, as DNA: TGTGCCAGCTCACAACATCGACAGGGTGGAGAGACCCAGTACTTC. This encodes CASSQHRQGGETQYF.

This rearrangement joins TRBV20-1 to TRBJ2-3; D is possibly TRBD1 or TRBD2 (5 bases each). CDR3 size: 15 residues. Trimming pared 4 bases from V and 2 bases from J, leaving 16 bases between. The germline CDR1 and CDR2 sequences are DFQATT and SNEGSKA (reference sequence). The CDR3 region is CSATLWQGPTDTQYF. The CDR3 DNA reads TGCAGTGCTACTCTATGGCAGGGACCCACAGATACGCAGTATTTT.

The chain links TRBV28 to TRBJ2-7; D might be TRBD1 or TRBD2, each matching 5 bases. Trimming took off 7 bases at V and 3 bases at J, with 22 bases between the two ends. In germline, CDR1 is MDHEN, CDR2 SYDVKM. The CDR3 sequence is 16 residues long. The CDR3 is CASKVVGGTSGYEQYF. The DNA of the CDR3 is TGTGCCAGCAAGGTGGTTGGGGGAACCTCGGGCTACGAGCAGTACTTC.

The chain recombines TRBV11-2 with TRBJ2-7; D is perhaps TRBD1 or TRBD2 (7 bases each). V was shortened by 4 bases and J by 5 bases, with 15 bases between the two germline ends. CDR3 size: 14 residues. Germline CDR1 reads SGHAT; CDR2 reads FQNNGV. The CDR3 DNA reads TGTGCCAGCAGCTCAGGGGGGGGGTCCGACGAGCAGTACTTC. This sequence encodes CASSSGGGSDEQYF. The whole variable domain, filled in from reference TRBV11-2 and TRBJ2-7, reads EAGVAQSPRYKIIEKRQSVAFWCNPISGHATLYWYQQILGQGPKLLIQFQNNGVVDDSQLPKDRFSAERLKGVDSTLKIQPAKLEDSAVYLCASSSGGGSDEQYFGPGTRLTVT.

In this sample, this clonotype turned up many times. The chain joins TRBV28 to TRBJ2-3; D gene uncertain. The CDR3 has 12 amino acids. The V gene's germline CDR1 is MDHEN and CDR2 SYDVKM. The ends were cut back, 6 bases at V and 6 bases at J, with 10 bases in the middle. Here the CDR3 reads CASRRTVDTQYF. CDR3 bases: TGTGCCAGCAGACGGACGGTCGATACGCAGTATTTT. The full variable domain, its missing parts supplied by reference TRBV28 and TRBJ2-3, is DVKVTQSSRYLVKRTGEKVFLECVQDMDHENMFWYRQDPGLGLRLIYFSYDVKMKEKGDIPEGYSVSREKKERFSLILESASTNQTSMYLCASRRTVDTQYFGPGTRLTVL.

The chain joins TRBV12-3 or TRBV12-4 to TRBJ2-5, with 9 bases lining up with TRBD1. The J call could be wrong; TRBJ2-7 is a better fit for the DNA end. This CDR3 comprises 14 residues. Written as DNA, the CDR3 is TGTGCCAGCAGCCGGGCCGGGACAGGGCACGAGCAGTACTTC. This gives the protein CASSRAGTGHEQYF.

The chain joins TRBV20-1 to TRBJ2-1, with TRBD1 as a possible D gene (6 bases). CDR1 is DFQATT, CDR2 SNEGSKA, per germline (reference sequence). The CDR3 covers 13 residues. V lost 4 bases and J 5 bases, leaving 12 bases between the germline ends. The CDR3 DNA is TGCAGTGCTACGCAGGGGAGCCACAATGAGCAGTTCTTC. It codes for CSATQGSHNEQFF.

This clonotype appeared once. A much larger clone lies a single base off, so this may be a read error. The rearrangement links TRBV20-1 to TRBJ2-5, with 8 nucleotides matching TRBD1. This CDR3 is 16 amino acids long. CDR1 DFQATT and CDR2 SNEGSKA come from the germline V gene (reference sequence). The CDR3 bases are TGCAGTGCTAGGCCACCAGGGGGCTTTTGGGGAGAGCCCCAGTACTTC. It translates to CSARPPGGFWGEPQYF.

The J gene is TRBJ2-3, the V gene TRBV6-4; no firm D call. Looked up from germline, CDR1 is MRHNA and CDR2 is SNTAGT. V gave up 6 bases and J gave up 0 bases, with 16 bases separating them. There are 16 residues in the CDR3. The CDR3, as DNA: TGTGCCAGCAGCGCCGGGCTAAGCACTAGCACAGATACGCAGTATTTT. Protein sequence: CASSAGLSTSTDTQYF.

This chain links TRBV9 with TRBJ2-7; TRBD2 matches 14 bases. V lost 4 bases, J lost 3 bases, and 9 bases stayed unmatched. The CDR3 covers 17 residues. CDR1 and CDR2 (germline): SGDLS, YYNGEE. In nucleotides, the CDR3 is TGTGCCAGCAGCACCGGGACTAGCGGGAGAATTAACTACGAGCAGTACTTC. Amino acids: CASSTGTSGRINYEQYF.

The genes are TRBV10-3 and TRBJ2-1; perhaps D is TRBD1 or TRBD2 (5 bases each). The germline V gene encodes CDR1 ENHRY and CDR2 SYGVKD. Trimming cost V 1 base and J 7 bases, with 11 bases left between them. The CDR3 runs to 14 residues. The CDR3 reads CAISEWGRKNEQFF. The CDR3 coding sequence is TGTGCCATCAGTGAGTGGGGACGTAAGAATGAGCAGTTCTTC.

The chain recombines TRBV7-9 with TRBJ2-1, with 8 bases matching TRBD2. CDR3 length: 19 amino acids. The J segment lost 0 bases and the V segment lost 3 bases, leaving 13 bases of the junction unmatched. Germline CDR1 reads SEHNR; CDR2 reads FQNEAQ (reference sequence). DNA of the CDR3: TGTGCCAGCAGCTTTCTGACTAGCGATCCAAAGGGCTCCTACAATGAGCAGTTCTTC. Translating it yields CASSFLTSDPKGSYNEQFF.